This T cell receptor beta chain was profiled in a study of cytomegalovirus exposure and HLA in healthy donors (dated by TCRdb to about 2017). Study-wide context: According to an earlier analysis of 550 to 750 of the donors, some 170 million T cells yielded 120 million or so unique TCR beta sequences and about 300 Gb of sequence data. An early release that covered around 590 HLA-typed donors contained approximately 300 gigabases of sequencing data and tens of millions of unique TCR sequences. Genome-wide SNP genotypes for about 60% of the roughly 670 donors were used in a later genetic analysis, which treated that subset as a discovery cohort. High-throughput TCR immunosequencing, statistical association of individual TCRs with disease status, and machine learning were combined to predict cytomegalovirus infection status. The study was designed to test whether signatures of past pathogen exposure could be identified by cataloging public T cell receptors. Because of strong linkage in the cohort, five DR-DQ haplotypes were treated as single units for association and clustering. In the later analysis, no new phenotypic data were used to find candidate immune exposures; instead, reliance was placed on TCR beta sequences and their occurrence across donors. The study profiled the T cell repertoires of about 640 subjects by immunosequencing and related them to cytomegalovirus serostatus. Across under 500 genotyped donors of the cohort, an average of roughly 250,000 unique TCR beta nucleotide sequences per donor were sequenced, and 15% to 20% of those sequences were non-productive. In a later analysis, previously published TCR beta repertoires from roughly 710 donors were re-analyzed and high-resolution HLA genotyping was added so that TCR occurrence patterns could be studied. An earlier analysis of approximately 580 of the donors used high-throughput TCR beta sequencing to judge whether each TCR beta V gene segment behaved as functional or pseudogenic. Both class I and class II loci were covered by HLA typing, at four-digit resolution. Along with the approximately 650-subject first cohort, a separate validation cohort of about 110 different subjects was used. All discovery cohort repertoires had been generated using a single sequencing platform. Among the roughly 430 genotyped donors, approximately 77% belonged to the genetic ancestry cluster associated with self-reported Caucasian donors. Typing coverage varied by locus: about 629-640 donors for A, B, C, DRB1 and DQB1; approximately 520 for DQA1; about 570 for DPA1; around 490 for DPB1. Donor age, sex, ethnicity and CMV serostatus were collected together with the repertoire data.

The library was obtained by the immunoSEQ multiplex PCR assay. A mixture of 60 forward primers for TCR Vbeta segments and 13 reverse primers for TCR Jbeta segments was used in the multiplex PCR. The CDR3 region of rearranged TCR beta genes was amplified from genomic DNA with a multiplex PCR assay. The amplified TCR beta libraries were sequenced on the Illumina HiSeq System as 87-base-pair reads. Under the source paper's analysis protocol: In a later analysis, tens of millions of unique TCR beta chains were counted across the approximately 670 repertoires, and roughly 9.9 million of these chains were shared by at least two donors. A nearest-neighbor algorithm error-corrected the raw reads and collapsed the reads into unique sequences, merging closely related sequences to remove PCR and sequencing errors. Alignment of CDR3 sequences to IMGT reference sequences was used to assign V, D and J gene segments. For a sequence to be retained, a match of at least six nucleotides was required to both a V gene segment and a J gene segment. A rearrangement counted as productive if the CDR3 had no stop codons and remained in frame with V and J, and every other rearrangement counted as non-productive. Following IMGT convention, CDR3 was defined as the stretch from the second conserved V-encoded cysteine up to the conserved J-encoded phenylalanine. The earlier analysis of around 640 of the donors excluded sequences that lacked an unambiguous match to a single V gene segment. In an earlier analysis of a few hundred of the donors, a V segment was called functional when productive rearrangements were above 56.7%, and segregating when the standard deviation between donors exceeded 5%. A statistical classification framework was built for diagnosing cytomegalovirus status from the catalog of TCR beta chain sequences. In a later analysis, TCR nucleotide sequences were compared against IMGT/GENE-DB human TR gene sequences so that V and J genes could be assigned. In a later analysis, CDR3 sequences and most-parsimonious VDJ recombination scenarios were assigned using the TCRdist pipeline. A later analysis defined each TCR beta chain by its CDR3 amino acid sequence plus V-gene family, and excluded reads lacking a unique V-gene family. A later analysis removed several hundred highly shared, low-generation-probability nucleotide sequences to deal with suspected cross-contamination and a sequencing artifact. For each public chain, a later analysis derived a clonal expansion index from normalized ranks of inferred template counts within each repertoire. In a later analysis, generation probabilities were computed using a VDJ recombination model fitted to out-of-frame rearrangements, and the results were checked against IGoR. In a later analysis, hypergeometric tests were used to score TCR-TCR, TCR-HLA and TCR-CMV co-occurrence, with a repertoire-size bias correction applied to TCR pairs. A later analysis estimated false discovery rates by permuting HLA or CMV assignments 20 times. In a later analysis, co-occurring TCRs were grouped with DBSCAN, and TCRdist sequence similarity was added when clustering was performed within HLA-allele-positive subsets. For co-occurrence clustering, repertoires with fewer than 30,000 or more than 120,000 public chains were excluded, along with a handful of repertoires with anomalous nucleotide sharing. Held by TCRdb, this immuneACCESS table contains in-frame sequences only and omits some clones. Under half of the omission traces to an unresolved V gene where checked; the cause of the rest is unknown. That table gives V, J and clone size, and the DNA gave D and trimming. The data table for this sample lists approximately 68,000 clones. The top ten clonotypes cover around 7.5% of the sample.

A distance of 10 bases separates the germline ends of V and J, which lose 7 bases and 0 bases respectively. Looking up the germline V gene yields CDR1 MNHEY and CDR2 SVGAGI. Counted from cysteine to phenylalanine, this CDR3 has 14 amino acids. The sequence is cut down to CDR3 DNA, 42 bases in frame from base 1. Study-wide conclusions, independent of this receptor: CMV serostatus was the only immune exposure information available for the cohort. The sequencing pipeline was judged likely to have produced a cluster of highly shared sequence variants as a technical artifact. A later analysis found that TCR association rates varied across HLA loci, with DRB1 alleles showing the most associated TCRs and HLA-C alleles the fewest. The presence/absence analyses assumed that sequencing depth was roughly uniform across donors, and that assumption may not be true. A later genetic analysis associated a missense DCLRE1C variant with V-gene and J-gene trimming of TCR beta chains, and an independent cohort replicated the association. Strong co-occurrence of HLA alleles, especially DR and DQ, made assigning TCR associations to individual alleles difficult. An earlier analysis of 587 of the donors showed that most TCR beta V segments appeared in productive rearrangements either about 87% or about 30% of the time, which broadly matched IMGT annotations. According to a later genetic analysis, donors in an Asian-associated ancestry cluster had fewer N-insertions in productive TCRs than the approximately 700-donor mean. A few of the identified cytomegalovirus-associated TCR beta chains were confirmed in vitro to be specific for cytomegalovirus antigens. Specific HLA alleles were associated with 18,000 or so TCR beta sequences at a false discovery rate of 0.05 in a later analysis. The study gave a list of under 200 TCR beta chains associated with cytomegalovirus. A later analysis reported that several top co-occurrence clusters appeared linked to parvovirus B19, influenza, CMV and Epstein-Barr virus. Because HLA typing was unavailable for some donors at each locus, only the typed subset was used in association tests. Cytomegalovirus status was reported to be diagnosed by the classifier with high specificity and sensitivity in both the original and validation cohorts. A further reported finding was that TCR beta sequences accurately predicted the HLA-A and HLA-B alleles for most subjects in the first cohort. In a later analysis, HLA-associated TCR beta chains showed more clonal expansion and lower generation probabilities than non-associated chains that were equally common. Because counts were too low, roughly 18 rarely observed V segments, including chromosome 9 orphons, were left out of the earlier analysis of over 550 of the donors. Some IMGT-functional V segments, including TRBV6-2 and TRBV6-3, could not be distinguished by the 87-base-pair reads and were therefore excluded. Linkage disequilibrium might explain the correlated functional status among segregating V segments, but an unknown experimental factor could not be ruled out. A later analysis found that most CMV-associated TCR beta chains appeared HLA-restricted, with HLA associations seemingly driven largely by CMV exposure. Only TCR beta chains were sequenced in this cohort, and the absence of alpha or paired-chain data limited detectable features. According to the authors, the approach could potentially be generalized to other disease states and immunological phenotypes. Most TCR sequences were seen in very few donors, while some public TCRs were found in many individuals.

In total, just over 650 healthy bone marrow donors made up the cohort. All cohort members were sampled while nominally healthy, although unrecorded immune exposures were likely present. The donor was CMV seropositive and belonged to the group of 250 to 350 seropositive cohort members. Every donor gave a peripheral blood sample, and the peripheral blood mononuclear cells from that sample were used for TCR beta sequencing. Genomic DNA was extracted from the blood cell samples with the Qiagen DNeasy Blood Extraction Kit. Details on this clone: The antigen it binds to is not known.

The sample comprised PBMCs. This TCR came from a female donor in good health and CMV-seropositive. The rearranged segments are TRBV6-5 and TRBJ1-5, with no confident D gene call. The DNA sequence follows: TGTGCCAGCAACAAGAGGCATAGCAATCAGCCCCAGCATTTT. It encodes CASNKRHSNQPQHF.